This record looks at one TCR beta chain sequence and its context. What it binds is not known. This entry belongs to a study of T cells in Graves' hyperthyroidism and ophthalmopathy. About the research overall: Peripheral blood samples were taken at initial diagnosis, prior to any treatment. Study results and limitations: Ophthalmopathy was identified by the model a median approximately 6.4 months ahead of onset.

RNA transcripts were the template for amplifying TCR beta CDR3 regions. TCR CDR3 underwent first-round RT-PCR with the HTBI primer set. TCRdb recomputed calls from the multiplex PCR reads with MiXCR, one row per CDR3 protein. The sample contains a few hundred thousand distinct CDR3 sequences, approximately 23% of which appear only once. Germline V CDR1 and CDR2: MNHEY, SMNVEV (reference sequence). This CDR3 is built from 14 residues. The V and J ends lost 5 bases and 9 bases respectively, with 17 bases between them. This TCR derives from a woman aged 70 to 79 with Graves' ophthalmopathy. The chain joins TRBV27 to TRBJ2-4; a weak D match, TRBD1 (8 bases). Source material: blood. CDR3 coding DNA: TGTGCCAGCAGTCAAGGACAGGGAGGGAGCATTCAGTACTTC. Translation: CASSQGQGGSIQYF.